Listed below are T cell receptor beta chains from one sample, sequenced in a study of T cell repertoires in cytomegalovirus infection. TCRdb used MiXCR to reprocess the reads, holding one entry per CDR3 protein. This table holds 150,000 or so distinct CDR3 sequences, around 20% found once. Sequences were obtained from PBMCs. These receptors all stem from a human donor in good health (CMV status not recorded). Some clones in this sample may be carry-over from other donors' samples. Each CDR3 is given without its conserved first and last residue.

CDR3aa: ASSLRGTSPYEQY
j_gene: TRBJ2-7
v_gene: TRBV7-9

CDR3aa: ASSQDQGSGANVLT
j_gene: TRBJ2-6
v_gene: TRBV11-1

CDR3aa: ASSTQTGDNQPQH
j_gene: TRBJ1-5
v_gene: TRBV18

CDR3aa: ASSSGTSGTYTGELF
j_gene: TRBJ2-2
v_gene: TRBV7-9

CDR3aa: ASSGLGDSSYNSPLH
j_gene: TRBJ1-6
v_gene: TRBV28

CDR3aa: VTGQPGDTGELF
j_gene: TRBJ2-2
v_gene: TRBV19

CDR3aa: ASSFPDSYGYT
j_gene: TRBJ1-2
v_gene: TRBV12-3/TRBV12-4

CDR3aa: SAGSLHEQF
j_gene: TRBJ2-1
v_gene: TRBV20-1

CDR3aa: ASRSPGQGAQPQH
j_gene: TRBJ1-5
v_gene: TRBV28

CDR3aa: ASSPRGPDSYGYT
j_gene: TRBJ1-2
v_gene: TRBV7-2

CDR3aa: ASSIDRLAGNNEQF
j_gene: TRBJ2-1
v_gene: TRBV19

CDR3aa: ASSLAEGEYNEQF
j_gene: TRBJ2-1
v_gene: TRBV7-2

CDR3aa: ASSRRGIDNEQF
j_gene: TRBJ2-1
v_gene: TRBV7-2

CDR3aa: ASSAPDTVNSPLH
j_gene: TRBJ1-6
v_gene: TRBV11-2

CDR3aa: SARFRDPTYEQY
j_gene: TRBJ2-7
v_gene: TRBV20-1

CDR3aa: ASSMGPYADTQY
j_gene: TRBJ2-3
v_gene: TRBV7-2

CDR3aa: ASSLFRGRGNIQY
j_gene: TRBJ2-4
v_gene: TRBV28

CDR3aa: ASSRRDSYNEQF
j_gene: TRBJ2-1
v_gene: TRBV19

CDR3aa: ASSEARGRGLSGYT
j_gene: TRBJ1-2
v_gene: TRBV6-1

CDR3aa: ASSSGVREAQY
j_gene: TRBJ2-5
v_gene: TRBV7-2

CDR3aa: ASSSSVKWSTGELF
j_gene: TRBJ2-2
v_gene: TRBV5-6

CDR3aa: ASSHELAGDTRY
j_gene: TRBJ2-3
v_gene: TRBV14

CDR3aa: ASSPGPLGDEQF
j_gene: TRBJ2-1
v_gene: TRBV5-4

CDR3aa: ASSWGSEQF
j_gene: TRBJ2-1
v_gene: TRBV7-9

CDR3aa: ASSRGGGGGTQY
j_gene: TRBJ2-3
v_gene: TRBV11-2

CDR3aa: ASSFGPRAYEQY
j_gene: TRBJ2-7
v_gene: TRBV7-2

CDR3aa: ASSLRELEGGYT
j_gene: TRBJ1-2
v_gene: TRBV7-9

CDR3aa: ASSFYIDSYEQY
j_gene: TRBJ2-7
v_gene: TRBV7-6

CDR3aa: SVVTIAGTVAYEQY
j_gene: TRBJ2-7
v_gene: TRBV29-1

CDR3aa: ASSSMVDRPQH
j_gene: TRBJ1-5
v_gene: TRBV28

CDR3aa: ASSTGRISGANVLT
j_gene: TRBJ2-6
v_gene: TRBV5-4

CDR3aa: ASSLTSLAGSTGELF
j_gene: TRBJ2-2
v_gene: TRBV11-2

CDR3aa: ASSFWGRDAGNTIY
j_gene: TRBJ1-3
v_gene: TRBV7-9

CDR3aa: ASSPRTDSPLH
j_gene: TRBJ1-6
v_gene: TRBV7-4

CDR3aa: ASSLGLTGGSTEAF
j_gene: TRBJ1-1
v_gene: TRBV5-1

CDR3aa: ASSPNRGSQHNEQF
j_gene: TRBJ2-1
v_gene: TRBV7-9

CDR3aa: ASVTRGRNQPQH
j_gene: TRBJ1-5
v_gene: TRBV23-1

CDR3aa: ASSAVLGIGNTIY
j_gene: TRBJ1-3
v_gene: TRBV7-9

CDR3aa: ASSESLAGFYNEQF
j_gene: TRBJ2-1
v_gene: TRBV6-1

CDR3aa: ASSLSGRPEAF
j_gene: TRBJ1-1
v_gene: TRBV28

CDR3aa: SVVSAQNTEAF
j_gene: TRBJ1-1
v_gene: TRBV29-1

CDR3aa: ASSFEVSGNQETQY
j_gene: TRBJ2-5
v_gene: TRBV28

CDR3aa: ASKNEGATGSTGELF
j_gene: TRBJ2-2
v_gene: TRBV7-8

CDR3aa: SANWVAGVSGEQF
j_gene: TRBJ2-1
v_gene: TRBV20-1

CDR3aa: ASSSWTSNHNEQF
j_gene: TRBJ2-1
v_gene: TRBV7-6

CDR3aa: ASSSLILARGTNTGELF
j_gene: TRBJ2-2
v_gene: TRBV7-3

CDR3aa: ASSSGTPYEQY
j_gene: TRBJ2-7
v_gene: TRBV5-6

CDR3aa: ASSPQGLGEKLF
j_gene: TRBJ1-4
v_gene: TRBV27

CDR3aa: ASSLAGGRANVLT
j_gene: TRBJ2-6
v_gene: TRBV7-2

CDR3aa: SAAELDTQY
j_gene: TRBJ2-3
v_gene: TRBV20-1

CDR3aa: ASSPQGLNTESF
j_gene: TRBJ1-1
v_gene: TRBV18

CDR3aa: ASSLVGGSNTEAF
j_gene: TRBJ1-1
v_gene: TRBV5-6